This TCR beta chain was sequenced in a study of shared clonotypes between healthy human individuals. Study background: Serving as donors were a couple of women and three men, whose ages spanned 18 to 49. General study findings and limits: Shared clonotypes across all four donors exceeded non-shared ones in generation probability. As a rule, naive subsets had a larger estimated richness than memory subsets.

Naive CD8 cells lacked CD45RO and underwent positive selection for CCR7, leaving out terminally differentiated effector memory CD45RA+ cells. To note about this clone: Its matching antigen is unknown.

The sorted-subset replicate PCRs were given about 200 ng DNA, which is roughly 30,000 T cell genomes. The repertoire was sequenced with immunoSEQ multiplex PCR; TCRdb's copy has only in-frame clones and lacks some. The table includes about 820,000 clones, about 91% detected once. The sequence derives from a man aged 25 to 40 in good health. Sequencing was done on a sample of naive CD8+ T cells sorted from blood.

CDR3 amino acids: CASSSLAGGTGNEQFF. Written as DNA, the CDR3 is TGTGCCAGCAGCTCTTTAGCGGGAGGCACGGGGAATGAGCAGTTCTTC. This rearrangement joins TRBV7-6 to TRBJ2-1, with 10 bases fitting TRBD2. After removal of 4 bases from V and 7 bases from J, the junction contained 10 bases not matched to a gene. From germline, CDR1 is SGHVS and CDR2 FNYEAQ. CDR3 length equals 16 residues.